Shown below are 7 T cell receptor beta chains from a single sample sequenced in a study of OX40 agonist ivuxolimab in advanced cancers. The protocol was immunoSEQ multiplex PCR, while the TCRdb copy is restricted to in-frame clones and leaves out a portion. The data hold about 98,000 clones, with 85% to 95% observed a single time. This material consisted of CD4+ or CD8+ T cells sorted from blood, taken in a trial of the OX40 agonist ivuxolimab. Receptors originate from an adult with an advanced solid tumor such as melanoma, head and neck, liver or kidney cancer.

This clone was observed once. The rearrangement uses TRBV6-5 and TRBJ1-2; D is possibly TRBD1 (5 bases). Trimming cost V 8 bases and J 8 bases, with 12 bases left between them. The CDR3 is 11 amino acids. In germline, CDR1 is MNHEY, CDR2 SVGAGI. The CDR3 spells CASSGGGGYTF. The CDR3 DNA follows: TGTGCCAGCTCCGGGGGAGGAGGCTACACCTTC.

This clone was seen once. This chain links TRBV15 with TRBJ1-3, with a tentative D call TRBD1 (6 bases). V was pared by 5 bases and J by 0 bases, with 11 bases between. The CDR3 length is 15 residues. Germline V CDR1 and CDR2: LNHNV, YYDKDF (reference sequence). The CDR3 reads CATSLGQISGNTIYF. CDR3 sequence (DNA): TGTGCCACCAGCCTTGGACAGATCTCTGGAAACACCATATATTTT.

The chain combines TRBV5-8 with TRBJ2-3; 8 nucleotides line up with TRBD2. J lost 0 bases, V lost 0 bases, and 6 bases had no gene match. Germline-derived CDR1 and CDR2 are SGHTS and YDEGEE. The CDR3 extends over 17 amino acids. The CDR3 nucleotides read TGTGCCAGCAGCTTGGGATCCGGGGGGGCTAGCACAGATACGCAGTATTTT. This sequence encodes CASSLGSGGASTDTQYF.

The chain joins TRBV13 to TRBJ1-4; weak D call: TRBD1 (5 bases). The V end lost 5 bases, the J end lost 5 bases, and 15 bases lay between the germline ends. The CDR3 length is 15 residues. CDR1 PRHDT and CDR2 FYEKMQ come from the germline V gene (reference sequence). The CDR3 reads CASSGGTRKNEKLFF. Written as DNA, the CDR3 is TGTGCCAGCAGCGGGGGAACACGGAAGAATGAAAAACTGTTTTTT.

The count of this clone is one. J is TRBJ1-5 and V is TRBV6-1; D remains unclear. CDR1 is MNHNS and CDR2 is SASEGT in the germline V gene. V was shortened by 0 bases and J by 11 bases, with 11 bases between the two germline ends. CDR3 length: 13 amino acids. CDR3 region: CASSEALGFSQHF. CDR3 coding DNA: TGTGCCAGCAGTGAAGCGCTAGGGTTTTCCCAGCATTTT.

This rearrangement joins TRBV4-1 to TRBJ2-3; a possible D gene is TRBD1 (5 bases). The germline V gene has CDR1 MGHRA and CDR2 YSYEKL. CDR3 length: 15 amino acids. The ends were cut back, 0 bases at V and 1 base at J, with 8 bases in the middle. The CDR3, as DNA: TGCGCCAGCAGCCAAGACTGGGGCCGCACAGATACGCAGTATTTT. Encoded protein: CASSQDWGRTDTQYF.

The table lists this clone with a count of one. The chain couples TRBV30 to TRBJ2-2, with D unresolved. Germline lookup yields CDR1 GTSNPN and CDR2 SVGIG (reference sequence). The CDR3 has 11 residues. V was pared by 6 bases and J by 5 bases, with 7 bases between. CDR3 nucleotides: TGTGCCTGCTGGTGGACCGGGGAGCTGTTTTTT. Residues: CACWWTGELFF.